These 18 T cell receptor beta chains share one sample of origin, sequenced in a study of T-cell reconstitution after alpha-beta-depleted transplantation in children. Study-level results: There were reportedly several hundred expanded graft clones from which alpha-beta T cells came about two months after transplant.

Unique molecular identifiers tagged the TCRbeta library. TCRdb redid the calling of the PCR reads with MiXCR, one entry per CDR3 protein. The top ten clones hold around 26% of a sample with 30,000 or so distinct CDR3 sequences, under 7.5% of them seen once. For these TCRs, the target antigens are not known. Sequencing used peripheral blood, obtained 60 days after TCRalphabeta/CD19-depleted stem cell transplant. The receptors stem from a child under three years old who had a stem cell transplant for acute myeloid leukemia, so the T cells may come from the graft donor.

This clonotype came up many times. J is TRBJ1-2 and V is TRBV7-2; the D is unclear. Germline CDR1 reads SGHTA; CDR2 reads FQGNSA. CDR3 length equals 14 residues. V was trimmed by 2 bases and J by 6 bases, leaving 13 bases between them. The CDR3 sequence: CASSLNLGINGYTF. The CDR3, as DNA: TGTGCCAGCAGCTTAAACCTGGGAATTAATGGCTACACCTTC.

This clonotype was picked up many times. The chain joins TRBV28 to TRBJ1-1; D is undetermined. The CDR3 has 15 residues. Germline lookup yields CDR1 MDHEN and CDR2 SYDVKM. V was cut by 3 bases and J by 8 bases, with 19 bases left in between. The CDR3 DNA reads as TGTGCCAGCAGTTTCCTGGGGTCCTTAGTAGAAGAAGCTTTCTTT. This encodes CASSFLGSLVEEAFF.

This clonotype has at least ten counts. The DNA for the CDR3 is TGTGCCAGCAGCTCCCCAGGGAGTGAAGCTTTCTTT. It codes for CASSSPGSEAFF. This chain uses TRBV7-9 with TRBJ1-1, with a weak D call TRBD1 (5 bases). The germline V gene encodes CDR1 SEHNR and CDR2 FQNEAQ (reference sequence). The CDR3 extends over 12 amino acids. V was trimmed by 4 bases and J by 7 bases, leaving 10 bases between them. The whole variable domain, filled in from reference TRBV7-9 and TRBJ1-1, reads DTGVSQNPRHKITKRGQNVTFRCDPISEHNRLYWYRQTLGQGPEFLTYFQNEAQLEKSRLLSDRFSAERPKGSFSTLEIQRTEQGDSAMYLCASSSPGSEAFFGQGTRLTVV.

This clonotype occurred many times. The genes are TRBV6-5 and TRBJ1-2; D gene unclear. This CDR3 comprises 13 residues. The V and J ends lost 4 bases and 7 bases respectively, with 13 bases between them. The germline gives CDR1 MNHEY, CDR2 SVGAGI. CDR3 protein: CASSSRGLGGYTF. In DNA form, the CDR3 reads TGTGCCAGCAGTTCTCGAGGGCTCGGTGGCTACACCTTC.

The sample holds many counts of this clonotype. The CDR3 nucleotides read TGTGCCATCAGTGAGTCGACAGGGGGAGGCGAGACCCAGTACTTC. Its translation: CAISESTGGGETQYF. V usage is TRBV10-3 and J usage is TRBJ2-5; 9 bases are a match to TRBD1. Germline CDR1 ENHRY, CDR2 SYGVKD. The CDR3 totals 15 residues. Losses at the gene ends were 0 bases for V and 5 bases for J; bases not matched to a gene: 4.

This clonotype has ten or more counts. V and J are TRBV7-9 and TRBJ2-1; D uncertain. Germline V CDR1 and CDR2: SEHNR, FQNEAQ (reference sequence). Trimming removed 5 bases at V and 8 bases at J, with 13 bases between. CDR3 length equals 13 residues. The CDR3 nucleotides read TGTGCCAGCAGCCTTACGCGCAAGGATGAGCAGTTCTTC. Translated, it gives CASSLTRKDEQFF. Full variable domain (remainder filled in from reference TRBV7-9 and TRBJ2-1): DTGVSQNPRHKITKRGQNVTFRCDPISEHNRLYWYRQTLGQGPEFLTYFQNEAQLEKSRLLSDRFSAERPKGSFSTLEIQRTEQGDSAMYLCASSLTRKDEQFFGPGTRLTVL.

This clonotype was counted ten times or more. The rearrangement links TRBV27 to TRBJ2-3, with D perhaps given as TRBD1 or TRBD2 (5 bases each). CDR3 length equals 20 residues. Deletions cut 9 bases from V and 9 bases from J, with 40 bases between. The germline gives CDR1 MNHEY, CDR2 SMNVEV (reference sequence). In DNA form, the CDR3 reads TGTGCCAGTTCAGTTTATCTGAGCCTCGGAGCGGTCTTTCCCCCAGGGACGCAGTATTTT. Protein product: CASSVYLSLGAVFPPGTQYF.

This clonotype qualifies as large. The CDR3 reads CSASAVNNEQFF. In nucleotides, the CDR3 is TGCAGTGCTAGTGCAGTGAACAATGAGCAGTTCTTC. The chain carries TRBV20-1 and TRBJ2-1; D call uncertain. CDR3 length: 12 amino acids. Trimming removed 3 bases from V and 5 bases from J, with 8 bases in between. The germline gives CDR1 DFQATT, CDR2 SNEGSKA (reference sequence).

This clonotype has ten or more counts. This rearrangement joins TRBV5-1 to TRBJ1-1; D is unclear. With 4 bases removed from V and 6 bases from J, the gap between germline ends came to 19 bases. The CDR3 is made up of 15 amino acids. In germline, CDR1 is SGHRS, CDR2 YFSETQ. In nucleotides, the CDR3 is TGCGCCAGCAGCCCTTTCCCCCTAAAAGTCGCTGAAGCTTTCTTT. It yields the protein CASSPFPLKVAEAFF.

This clonotype was seen many times. V and J are TRBV7-9 and TRBJ2-2; no clear D. Germline loops: CDR1 SEHNR, CDR2 FQNEAQ (reference sequence). Trimming stripped 5 bases from V and 4 bases from J, with 8 bases between. The CDR3 is 13 residues long. CDR3 loop: CASSRTPTGELFF. The CDR3 DNA reads as TGTGCCAGCAGCCGGACGCCCACCGGGGAGCTGTTTTTT.

By its share, this clonotype is medium-sized (0.01 to 0.1%). This chain links TRBV4-3 with TRBJ2-2; 8 bases are shared with TRBD2. Germline loops: CDR1 LGHNA, CDR2 YSLEER. The CDR3 runs to 17 residues. The junction had 4 bases not matched to a gene; V was cut back by 0 bases and J by 1 base. The CDR3 sequence is CASSQEGGRWNTGELFF. DNA for the CDR3: TGCGCCAGCAGCCAAGAAGGCGGGAGGTGGAACACCGGGGAGCTGTTTTTT.

This clonotype was observed at least ten times. The chain joins TRBV7-9 to TRBJ1-5; unclear D gene. The V and J ends lost 1 base and 9 bases respectively, with 7 bases between them. The length of the CDR3 is 12 residues. The germline CDR1 and CDR2 sequences are SEHNR and FQNEAQ (reference sequence). CDR3 DNA sequence: TGTGCCAGCAGCTTAGACGTTACGCCCCAGCATTTT. Translating gives CASSLDVTPQHF. The variable domain in full, with the rest retrieved from reference TRBV7-9 and TRBJ1-5, is DTGVSQNPRHKITKRGQNVTFRCDPISEHNRLYWYRQTLGQGPEFLTYFQNEAQLEKSRLLSDRFSAERPKGSFSTLEIQRTEQGDSAMYLCASSLDVTPQHFGDGTRLSIL.

This clonotype has at least ten counts. The V gene is TRBV11-2, the J gene TRBJ2-3; 7 bases match TRBD2. Germline loops: CDR1 SGHAT, CDR2 FQNNGV. This CDR3 spans 16 amino acids. After removal of 3 bases from V and 0 bases from J, the junction contained 6 bases not matched to a gene. The CDR3 bases are TGTGCCAGCAGCTTCTTAGCGGGCCTCAGCACAGATACGCAGTATTTT. Translation: CASSFLAGLSTDTQYF. Variable domain in full (rest from reference TRBV11-2 and TRBJ2-3): EAGVAQSPRYKIIEKRQSVAFWCNPISGHATLYWYQQILGQGPKLLIQFQNNGVVDDSQLPKDRFSAERLKGVDSTLKIQPAKLEDSAVYLCASSFLAGLSTDTQYFGPGTRLTVL.

There are many counts of this clonotype. The V and J genes are TRBV10-3 and TRBJ2-7; D is possibly TRBD1 or TRBD2 (5 bases each). The CDR3 covers 14 residues. Deletions cut 6 bases from V and 6 bases from J, with 18 bases between. The germline V gene encodes CDR1 ENHRY and CDR2 SYGVKD. Here the CDR3 DNA reads TGTGCCATCAGCCCGGGACCCCTTGTGGGCGAGCAGTACTTC. Translated, it gives CAISPGPLVGEQYF.

This clonotype has at least ten counts. The chain carries TRBV12-3 or TRBV12-4 and TRBJ1-1, with a weak D call TRBD1 (6 bases). The CDR3 loop spans 14 amino acids. The germline V and J ends were trimmed by 1 base and 5 bases, with 11 bases remaining between them. The CDR3 here is CASSLGVRGTEAFF. The DNA for the CDR3 is TGTGCCAGCAGTTTAGGGGTGAGGGGGACTGAAGCTTTCTTT.

This clonotype was picked up a small number of times. The V and J genes are TRBV7-6 and TRBJ2-3; weak D call: TRBD2 (6 bases). The germline CDR1 and CDR2 sequences are SGHVS and FNYEAQ. V was pared by 3 bases and J by 1 base, with 8 bases between. The CDR3 is 14 amino acids. The CDR3 bases are TGTGCCAGCAGCTTCGGGAGCGGCACAGATACGCAGTATTTT. It specifies CASSFGSGTDTQYF.

This clonotype was counted many times. V is TRBV5-1 and J is TRBJ2-3; weak D call: TRBD2 (5 bases). The V gene's germline CDR1 is SGHRS and CDR2 YFSETQ. The ends were cut back, 2 bases at V and 0 bases at J, with 13 bases in the middle. The CDR3 runs 16 residues. CDR3 DNA sequence: TGCGCCAGCAGCTTCTTCCAAGCGGACAGCACAGATACGCAGTATTTT. Amino acids: CASSFFQADSTDTQYF.

This clonotype was seen many times. This rearrangement joins TRBV12-3 or TRBV12-4 to TRBJ1-3; D call uncertain. The CDR3 has 10 residues. V lost 3 bases and J lost 9, with 3 bases in between. CDR3 in amino acids: CASSFGTIYF. CDR3 DNA: TGTGCCAGCAGTTTCGGCACCATATATTTT.